This is a list of T cell receptor beta chains from one sample in a study of Tregs in tolerant kidney transplant recipients. Sequenced by immunoSEQ multiplex PCR; TCRdb stores in-frame clones only, minus some. The table includes about 240,000 clones, about 80% detected once. The sample was CD4+ T cells from blood. These receptors were collected from a human donor in good health. The CDR3 runs from the conserved cysteine through the conserved F or W. The order of the fields is CDR3 protein, V gene.

CDR3aa: CASSVYPGRNEQFF
v_gene: TRBV9

CDR3aa: CASRLSRDSSGNTIYF
v_gene: TRBV2

CDR3aa: CASSVQGAASGRPRETQYF
v_gene: TRBV6-1

CDR3aa: CSASSRGGTDTQYF
v_gene: TRBV29-1

CDR3aa: CASSLGWVYEQYF
v_gene: TRBV7-2

CDR3aa: CASSPSGTGNEKLFF
v_gene: TRBV7-9

CDR3aa: CASSIGEGLDTQYF
v_gene: TRBV5-4

CDR3aa: CASTRDRTGELFF
v_gene: TRBV10-1

CDR3aa: CASSFAGSSSGQPQHF
v_gene: TRBV28

CDR3aa: CASRPNTGELFF
v_gene: TRBV7-9

CDR3aa: CASKQGQPSYEQYF
v_gene: TRBV10-2

CDR3aa: CASSQRRGTGHTEAFF
v_gene: TRBV10-1

CDR3aa: CASSPWVVTEAFF
v_gene: TRBV18

CDR3aa: CASSVGLAGYNEQFF
v_gene: TRBV6-4

CDR3aa: CASGGVEETQYF
v_gene: TRBV6-5

CDR3aa: CASSLKSGGAYEQFF
v_gene: TRBV7-3

CDR3aa: CASSQGGSAQPQHF
v_gene: TRBV13

CDR3aa: CASPGGVNRITEAFF
v_gene: TRBV21-1

CDR3aa: CAWSGPVWVRNYGYTF
v_gene: TRBV30

CDR3aa: CACRLGQNTEAFF
v_gene: TRBV6-1

CDR3aa: CASSLFGTSEKLFF
v_gene: TRBV5-1